This TCR beta chain comes out of a study of cytomegalovirus exposure and HLA in healthy donors. About the study: Genotyping of more than 300 donors showed that about 79% belonged to the Caucasian-associated ancestry cluster. The study's findings and limits: Association of a missense DCLRE1C variant with TCR beta V- and J-gene trimming was reported in a later analysis. In a later analysis, CMV-associated beta chains were mostly HLA-associated, it appeared.

PCR employed 60 Vbeta and 13 Jbeta primers. Assay used: immunoSEQ multiplex PCR; TCRdb lists only in-frame clones, some missing. The sample shows about 180,000 clones, over 70% of them seen only once. The CDR3 runs to 14 residues. From germline, CDR1 is MNHNY and CDR2 SVGAGI (reference sequence). V lost 2 bases and J lost 8; bases outside the gene matches: 2. It was healthy bone marrow donors who served as donors. Comment on this clone: Its antigen remains unidentified.

The chain has TRBV6-6 and TRBJ1-5, with 11 bases lining up with TRBD1. Sequenced input: PBMCs. This TCR was recovered from a man aged 35-49 years in good health and CMV-seronegative. The CDR3 loop reads CASSYRGQGEPQHF. DNA of the CDR3: TGTGCCAGCAGTTACAGGGGACAGGGGGAGCCCCAGCATTTT.